This T cell receptor beta chain comes out of a study of T-cell memory formation after mild COVID-19. CDR3 size: 13 residues. V lost 7 bases, J lost 2 bases, and 14 bases lay in between. Germline CDR1 reads SQVTM; CDR2 reads ANQGSEA. Findings of the study overall: Some responding clones appeared in pre-infection memory, suggesting cross-reactive memory joined.

UMIs and sample barcodes were carried by the TCR alpha and TCR beta cDNA libraries that 5'RACE produced using constant-segment primers. A single record per CDR3 protein comes from TCRdb applying MiXCR to the 5' RACE reads. The sample lists over 500,000 distinct CDR3 sequences, approximately 15% occurring once. In its sample, this clonotype was seen a few times. Its antigen remains unidentified. The sequencing input was PBMCs or a T cell subset sorted from them (not recorded which). The chain couples TRBV29-1 to TRBJ2-5, with a tentative D call TRBD1 (6 bases). This TCR came from an adult woman who had mild COVID-19 (a few samples of this study predate the infection). Cell type and time point are not known. The CDR3 protein is CSAARDIQETQYF. The CDR3 DNA reads as TGCAGCGCCGCCCGGGACATTCAAGAGACCCAGTACTTC. Full variable domain (outside the CDR3, taken from reference TRBV29-1 and TRBJ2-5): SAVISQKPSRDICQRGTSLTIQCQVDSQVTMMFWYRQQPGQSLTLIATANQGSEATYESGFVIDKFPISRPNLTFSTLTVSNMSPEDSSIYLCSAARDIQETQYFGPGTRLLVL.